Below, one T cell receptor beta chain is given with its context. Antigen: not known. Amplification by 5'RACE using constant-segment primers produced TCR alpha and TCR beta cDNA libraries that carried sample barcodes and UMIs. Each CDR3 protein is one row after TCRdb ran MiXCR on the 5' RACE reads. The data contain about 440,000 distinct CDR3 sequences, 15% to 25% of them singletons. The data stem from a study of T-cell memory formation after mild COVID-19. About the research overall: In these data, TCR clusters were largely donor specific. Findings and limits, study-wide: Clones contracting day 15 to 85 were balanced CD4/CD8; later expanders leaned CD4+. Chiefly within CM and EM were the contracting CD4+ clones; CD8+ ones were within EMRA.

Germline lookup yields CDR1 SNHLY and CDR2 FYNNEI. There are 15 residues in the CDR3. Trimming took 6 bases from V and 0 from J, leaving 12 bases between them. This clonotype originated in an adult woman who had mild COVID-19 (a few samples of this study predate the infection). Cell type and time point are not known. The sequenced sample was PBMCs or a T cell subset sorted from them (not recorded which). The genes are TRBV2 and TRBJ2-1, with D possibly TRBD2 on 7 matching bases. The CDR3 spells CASRGGAASYNEQFF. The CDR3 coding sequence is TGTGCCAGCAGGGGGGGGGCCGCCTCCTACAATGAGCAGTTCTTC.